The 5 T cell receptor beta chains below come from one sample, sequenced in a study of identical twins. TCRdb independently ran MiXCR on the 5' RACE reads; one entry per CDR3 protein. The sample consists of about 530,000 distinct CDR3 sequences, about a fifth of them appearing once. This same sample was also taken into another study, of yellow fever vaccine responses in identical twins.

Material: CD4+ T cells sorted from blood. The receptors shown here come from a woman aged 18-35 years in good health.

This clonotype was seen more than once but under ten times. The chain is built from TRBV29-1 and TRBJ2-7; D perhaps matches TRBD2 (6 bases). The CDR3 sequence is 12 residues long. The germline CDR1 and CDR2 sequences are SQVTM and ANQGSEA. V lost 4 bases to trimming and J lost 5 bases, with 12 bases between them. CDR3: CSVVLAFDEQYF. CDR3 DNA sequence: TGCAGCGTTGTTCTAGCGTTCGACGAGCAGTACTTC.

The chain combines TRBV6-5 with TRBJ2-7; 8 bases are a match to TRBD2. The V segment lost 4 bases and the J segment 3 bases; nucleotides outside the gene matches: 5. Per the germline V gene, CDR1 is MNHEY and CDR2 is SVGAGI. The CDR3 totals 14 residues. In DNA form, the CDR3 reads TGTGCCAGCAGTTTCATAGGGACTAGCTACGAGCAGTACTTC. Residues: CASSFIGTSYEQYF.

The CDR3 loop is CASSFSPAGSYNEQFF. CDR3 sequence (DNA): TGTGCCAGCAGTTTCTCACCAGCGGGCTCCTACAATGAGCAGTTCTTC. V and J are TRBV12-3 or TRBV12-4 and TRBJ2-1, with a possible D match to TRBD2 (6 bases). V was shortened by 3 bases and J by 0 bases, with 12 bases between the two germline ends. The CDR3 is 16 amino acids.

The genes are TRBV12-3 or TRBV12-4 and TRBJ1-1, with 7 bases lining up with TRBD1. J was trimmed by 4 bases and V by 8 bases; bases with no gene match: 4. CDR3 length: 12 amino acids. The CDR3 loop reads CASQGGGTEAFF. The DNA of the CDR3 is TGTGCCAGCCAGGGGGGAGGCACTGAAGCTTTCTTT.

This chain connects TRBV5-6 to TRBJ2-7, with a possible D match to TRBD2 (5 bases). Trimming removed 3 bases from V and 0 bases from J, with 13 bases in between. This CDR3 is built from 15 residues. Germline loops: CDR1 SGHDT, CDR2 YYEEEE. CDR3 region: CASSSDARGSYEQYF. DNA for the CDR3: TGTGCCAGCAGCTCGGACGCCCGGGGCTCCTACGAGCAGTACTTC.